The present T cell receptor (beta chain) was sequenced within a study of T cell repertoires in cytomegalovirus infection. TCRdb passed the reads through MiXCR, listing each CDR3 protein once. The sample contains about 530,000 distinct CDR3 sequences, about 26% of which appear only once. As to this clonotype: The junction does not match germline at one end; this may be a read error.

This CDR3 spans 15 amino acids. The sequenced sample was PBMCs. The source is a human donor in good health (CMV status not recorded). Some clones in this sample may be carry-over from other donors' samples. The rearrangement joins TRBV5-3 to TRBJ2-3; D may be TRBD2 (6 bases). TRBV5-3 is given ORF status, its function remaining uncertain. In nucleotides, the CDR3 is TGTGCCAGCAGCTTGCTCGGAGGGCCGACAGATACGCAGTATTTT. This gives the protein CASSLLGGPTDTQYF.